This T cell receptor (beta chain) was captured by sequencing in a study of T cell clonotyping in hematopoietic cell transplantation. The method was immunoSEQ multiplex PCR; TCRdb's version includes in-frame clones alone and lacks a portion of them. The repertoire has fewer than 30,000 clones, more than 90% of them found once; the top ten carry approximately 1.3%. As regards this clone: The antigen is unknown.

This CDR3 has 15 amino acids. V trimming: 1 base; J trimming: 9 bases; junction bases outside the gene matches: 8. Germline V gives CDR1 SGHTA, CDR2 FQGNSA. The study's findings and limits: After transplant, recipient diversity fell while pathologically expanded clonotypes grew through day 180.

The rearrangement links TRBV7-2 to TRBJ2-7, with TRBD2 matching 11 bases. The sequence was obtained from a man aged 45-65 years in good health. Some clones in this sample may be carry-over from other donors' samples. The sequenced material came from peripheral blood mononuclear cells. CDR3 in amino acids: CASSLGGTSGARQYF. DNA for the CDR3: TGTGCCAGCAGCTTAGGAGGGACTAGCGGCGCTCGGCAGTACTTC.